A single sample is the source of the 18 T cell receptor beta chains below, sequenced in a study of vaccination and CD4 T cells after COVID-19. The Oncomine TCR Beta short-read assay sequenced DNA from cultured CD4+ T cells. TCRdb re-called the PCR reads with MiXCR, one entry per CDR3 protein. The sample lists roughly 14,000 distinct CDR3 sequences; approximately 40% were seen once. Sample treatment: roughly ten-day PBMC culture with coronavirus spike peptide pools or control peptides (ViraFEST assay). These receptors lack a known antigen. The sample comprised CD4+ T cells from blood, cultured in vitro. The receptors shown here come from a human donor who had recovered from COVID-19.

The rearrangement joins TRBV28 to TRBJ2-1, with 12 nucleotides matching TRBD2. J lost 5 bases, V lost 3 bases, and 5 bases had no gene match. CDR3 length equals 16 residues. Germline CDR1 is MDHEN and CDR2 is SYDVKM. The CDR3 sequence: CASSFQLAGGNNEQFF. CDR3 bases: TGTGCCAGCAGTTTTCAACTAGCGGGGGGTAACAATGAGCAGTTCTTC. Supplemented by reference TRBV28 and TRBJ2-1, the full variable domain reads DVKVTQSSRYLVKRTGEKVFLECVQDMDHENMFWYRQDPGLGLRLIYFSYDVKMKEKGDIPEGYSVSREKKERFSLILESASTNQTSMYLCASSFQLAGGNNEQFFGPGTRLTVL.

This chain uses TRBV6-1 with TRBJ2-7; tentatively, D is TRBD1 (5 bases). Germline-derived CDR1 and CDR2 are MNHNS and SASEGT. Trimming took off 7 bases at V and 5 bases at J, with 12 bases between the two ends. The CDR3 spans 12 residues. In nucleotides, the CDR3 is TGTGCCAGCATCTCGCCCAGGGACGAGCAGTACTTC. It codes for CASISPRDEQYF.

In this sample, this clonotype turned up a few times. The chain recombines TRBV5-1 with TRBJ1-2; D gene uncertain. The germline gives CDR1 SGHRS, CDR2 YFSETQ. Trimming cost V 1 base and J 0 bases, with 10 bases left between them. The CDR3 is 15 residues long. CDR3 DNA: TGCGCCAGCAGCTTGACGTCACCTCCTAACTATGGCTACACCTTC. Residues: CASSLTSPPNYGYTF.

The chain combines TRBV11-2 with TRBJ1-1, with 8 bases that match TRBD1. This CDR3 contains 15 residues. The germline V gene has CDR1 SGHAT and CDR2 FQNNGV. With 4 bases clipped from V and 10 bases from J, the junction kept 14 bases outside the gene matches. The CDR3 sequence: CASSSGGLTTGGAFF. The CDR3 region has the DNA TGTGCCAGCAGCTCCGGGGGTTTGACTACAGGGGGAGCTTTCTTT.

This chain links TRBV7-8 with TRBJ1-1; D is unclear. The CDR3 contains 12 residues. V was shortened by 1 base and J by 8 bases, with 8 bases between the two germline ends. Germline lookup yields CDR1 SGHVS and CDR2 FQNEAQ. The CDR3, as DNA: TGTGCCAGCAGCTTAGGCACCCCCGAAGCTTTCTTT. As protein: CASSLGTPEAFF.

The chain combines TRBV6-2 or TRBV6-3 with TRBJ1-1, with a possible D match to TRBD1 (5 bases). Germline V gene lookup returns CDR1 MNHEY and CDR2 SVGEGT. This CDR3 has 16 amino acids. V was trimmed by 3 bases and J by 2 bases, leaving 16 bases between them. Here the CDR3 DNA reads TGTGCCAGCAGTTATGGGTGGGTAACAGGTAACACTGAAGCTTTCTTT. The encoded protein is CASSYGWVTGNTEAFF.

The chain carries TRBV21-1 and TRBJ2-7; no check of the table's D call, TRBD1, against the DNA was made. TRBV21-1 is marked as a pseudogene. The CDR3 is 15 amino acids. The CDR3 DNA is TGTGCCAGCAGCAAAGAGAAACAGGGGGCCGACGAGCAGTACTTC. The encoded protein is CASSKEKQGADEQYF.

The chain uses TRBV7-9 and TRBJ2-2, with 7 bases that match TRBD2. In germline, CDR1 is SEHNR, CDR2 FQNEAQ (reference sequence). Trimming at V came to 4 bases and at J to 2 bases, leaving 31 bases not matched to a gene. This CDR3 spans 24 amino acids. CDR3 amino acids: CASSSPSDDSGYRDGRDNTGELFF. The CDR3 nucleotides are TGTGCCAGCAGCTCCCCCTCCGATGATAGCGGGTATCGGGATGGGAGAGATAACACCGGGGAGCTGTTTTTT.

This clonotype has just one count. The rearrangement joins TRBV6-1 to TRBJ2-5; perhaps TRBD2 as D (7 bases). The CDR3 covers 14 residues. Looked up from germline, CDR1 is MNHNS and CDR2 is SASEGT. V dropped 6 bases and J dropped 4 bases, with 15 bases sitting between them. The CDR3 reads CASSAGRGAETQYF. For the CDR3, the DNA is TGTGCCAGCAGCGCGGGCCGGGGGGCAGAGACCCAGTACTTC.

This clonotype was counted a few times. This chain connects TRBV12-3 or TRBV12-4 to TRBJ2-7, with TRBD2 matching over 14 bases. V was pared by 0 bases and J by 5 bases, with 3 bases of the junction left unmatched. This CDR3 contains 16 residues. CDR3 region: CASSLARTSGRNEQYF. In DNA form, the CDR3 reads TGTGCCAGCAGTTTAGCTAGGACTAGCGGGAGGAACGAGCAGTACTTC.

This clonotype was detected a few times. The genes are TRBV7-2 and TRBJ1-2, with D unresolved. Deletions cut 1 base from V and 3 bases from J, with 6 bases between. The germline gives CDR1 SGHTA, CDR2 FQGNSA. The CDR3 length is 13 residues. The CDR3 sequence: CASSLGSDYGYTF. The CDR3 DNA sequence: TGTGCCAGCAGCTTAGGGTCCGACTATGGCTACACCTTC.

This clonotype was counted a few times. The chain combines TRBV15 with TRBJ2-5; D ambiguous. V dropped 0 bases and J dropped 5 bases, with 4 bases sitting between them. CDR3 length equals 12 residues. The V gene's germline CDR1 is LNHNV and CDR2 YYDKDF (reference sequence). The CDR3 sequence: CATSRDWETQYF. Here the CDR3 DNA reads TGTGCCACCAGCAGAGATTGGGAGACCCAGTACTTC.

The CDR3 nucleotides read TGTGCCACCAGTGGTCCATCAGGGGGCCCGCGAACTAACACTGAAGCTTTCTTT. Translation: CATSGPSGGPRTNTEAFF. The V call is TRBV24-1, the J call TRBJ1-1, with 8 bases that match TRBD1. This CDR3 region has 18 residues. From germline, CDR1 is KGHDR and CDR2 SFDVKD. Losses at the gene ends were 5 bases for V and 2 bases for J; bases not matched to a gene: 15.

The chain uses TRBV7-8 and TRBJ2-3; no clear D. V gave up 1 base and J gave up 6 bases, with 5 bases separating them. The CDR3 spans 12 residues. Germline CDR1 is SGHVS and CDR2 is FQNEAQ. The CDR3 DNA reads TGTGCCAGCAGCTTAGTTCGGGATACGCAGTATTTT. Translation: CASSLVRDTQYF.

This clonotype was counted only a few times. The chain has TRBV6-2 or TRBV6-3 and TRBJ1-5; D possibly corresponds to TRBD1 (6 bases). Germline CDR1 reads MNHEY; CDR2 reads SVGEGT. V was cut by 6 bases and J by 2 bases, with 20 bases left in between. The CDR3 has 17 amino acids. CDR3 residues: CASRQGTGNRGNQPQHF. The CDR3 DNA reads TGTGCCAGCAGGCAAGGAACAGGGAATCGCGGCAATCAGCCCCAGCATTTT.

V usage is TRBV4-1 and J usage is TRBJ2-1, with TRBD2 matching 9 bases. Germline values: CDR1 MGHRA, CDR2 YSYEKL. J was trimmed by 8 bases and V by 1 base; bases with no gene match: 6. The CDR3 contains 15 residues. The CDR3 loop reads CASSQVWRGGHEQFF. For the CDR3, the DNA is TGCGCCAGCAGCCAAGTGTGGCGGGGGGGACATGAGCAGTTCTTC.

The chain combines TRBV7-2 with TRBJ2-2; D gene ambiguous. CDR1 and CDR2 from the germline V gene are SGHTA and FQGNSA. CDR3 length: 13 residues. V lost 3 bases, J lost 2 bases, and 4 bases lay in between. The CDR3 region is CASSFRNTGELFF. The CDR3 nucleotides are TGTGCCAGCAGCTTCCGCAACACCGGGGAGCTGTTTTTT.

The genes are TRBV6-2 or TRBV6-3 and TRBJ1-2, with unresolved D. The CDR3 length is 12 residues. V was cut by 0 bases and J by 6 bases, with 5 bases left in between. Germline CDR1 MNHEY, CDR2 SVGEGT. The CDR3 region is CASSYSTHGYTF. CDR3 DNA sequence: TGTGCCAGCAGTTACTCGACGCATGGCTACACCTTC.